A selection of T cell receptor beta chains follows, all from one sample in a study of cytomegalovirus exposure and HLA in healthy donors. Using immunoSEQ multiplex PCR, the repertoire was profiled, and TCRdb retains in-frame clones only, with some absent. This table has fewer than 100,000 clones, approximately 91% appearing once. Source material: PBMCs. The receptors originated from a man in his thirties or forties in good health and CMV-seronegative. Both conserved end residues are part of each CDR3. The size field is filled for only some rows; it gives once, few, many or a size class.

>NA|TRBV19|TRBJ2-7
CAKDRGRFVEYEQYF
>once|TRBV7-9|TRBJ2-3
CASSSRQLDTQYF
>once|TRBV10-3|TRBJ2-5
CAISETGTEETQYF
>NA|TRBV7-9|TRBJ1-5
CASSKYLDDRGKVQPQHF
>NA|TRBV15|TRBJ1-1
CATSRGGLRNTEASF
>NA|TRBV30|TRBJ2-1
CAWSSGYEQFF
>NA|TRBV10-3|TRBJ2-7
CAISESFAGGNHEQYF
>NA|TRBV5-4|TRBJ2-7
CASSRTSYEQYF
>NA|TRBV20-1|TRBJ2-1
CLAKGYNEQFF
>NA|TRBV25-1|TRBJ1-6
CASSKDSPLPLHF
>NA|TRBV10-3|TRBJ1-2
CAISEGVYGYTF
>NA|TRBV9|TRBJ1-1
CASSWDTAGEAFF
>NA|TRBV2|TRBJ2-5
CASSLDRAHRYF
>NA|TRBV27|TRBJ2-5
CASSLGTGPQETQYF
>NA|TRBV4-1|TRBJ1-4
CASSQDRDRAAEKLFF
>NA|TRBV4-2|TRBJ2-1
CASSQDAGAASNEQFF
>NA|TRBV19|TRBJ1-2
CASSIYRDSANYGYTF